This T cell receptor beta chain was retrieved from a study of blood T cell repertoires in COVID-19. Study summary: Spain, Italy and the United States supplied samples that represented acute and convalescent COVID-19. PBMCs, B-cell-depleted T cells, or T cells were the source of the cDNA or gDNA that made up the material.

Authors' methods: Reference gene primer amplification gave nucleated cell count estimates. Only in-frame clones appear in the TCRdb table, and some are missing; sequencing was by immunoSEQ multiplex PCR. Clone size and V and J calls were adopted from that table, with D and trimming inferred from the DNA. The top ten clones hold around 6.9% of a sample with under 350,000 clones, roughly 85% of them seen once. This clone was observed a single time. CDR3 length equals 13 residues. Germline CDR1 and CDR2: KGHSH and LQKENI. V lost 2 bases, J lost 2 bases, and 7 bases lay in between. Sequenced input: peripheral blood. The chain combines TRBV18 with TRBJ2-7; D remains ambiguous. The receptor's source is a human donor in a cohort sampled during active COVID-19. The CDR3 bases are TGTGCCAGCTCACCAGGGCAGCCCTACGAGCAGTACTTC. Translating gives CASSPGQPYEQYF.